A selection of T cell receptor beta chains follows, all from one sample in a study of siplizumab effects on memory and regulatory T cells. Generated by immunoSEQ multiplex PCR, the TCRdb table keeps only in-frame clones and is missing some. The profile shows around 100,000 clones, around nine tenths of them singletons. Specimen: non-Treg CD4+ T cells sorted from blood. The receptors come from a human donor in good health. The CDR3 runs from the conserved cysteine through the conserved F or W. D genes are given only for firm matches. Size is stated for part of the rows, as once, few or many counts, or as a class when the clone is expanded.

d_gene: TRBD1; v_gene: TRBV28; abundance: NA; len: 13; j_gene: TRBJ1-2; CDR3aa: CASSSGQDYGYTF; CDR3nt: TGTGCCAGCAGTTCGGGACAGGACTATGGCTACACCTTC
d_gene: NA; v_gene: TRBV20-1; abundance: NA; len: 11; j_gene: TRBJ2-7; CDR3aa: CSATGEREQYF; CDR3nt: TGCAGTGCTACAGGGGAGCGCGAGCAGTACTTC
d_gene: NA; v_gene: TRBV7-9; abundance: NA; len: 15; j_gene: TRBJ2-7; CDR3aa: CASSLSGPGAYEQYF; CDR3nt: TGTGCCAGCAGCTTATCCGGCCCCGGGGCCTACGAGCAGTACTTC
d_gene: TRBD2; v_gene: TRBV18; abundance: NA; len: 12; j_gene: TRBJ2-1; CDR3aa: CASSPTSDEQFF; CDR3nt: TGTGCCAGCTCGCCTACTAGCGATGAGCAGTTCTTC
d_gene: TRBD2; v_gene: TRBV14; abundance: NA; len: 19; j_gene: TRBJ2-1; CDR3aa: CASSQPTSGRASEFNEQFF; CDR3nt: TGTGCCAGCAGCCAGCCGACTAGCGGGAGGGCCTCGGAGTTTAATGAGCAGTTCTTC
d_gene: NA; v_gene: TRBV5-4; abundance: NA; len: 14; j_gene: TRBJ2-5; CDR3aa: CASSVQIGQETQYF; CDR3nt: TGTGCCAGCAGCGTCCAAATAGGTCAGGAGACCCAGTACTTC
d_gene: TRBD2; v_gene: TRBV7-6; abundance: once; len: 17; j_gene: TRBJ2-1; CDR3aa: CASSPRLGSGSYNEQFF; CDR3nt: TGTGCCAGCAGCCCCCGCCTTGGTAGCGGGAGCTACAATGAGCAGTTCTTC
d_gene: TRBD2; v_gene: TRBV28; abundance: NA; len: 18; j_gene: TRBJ2-7; CDR3aa: CASSFTGGAGGPGYEQYF; CDR3nt: TGTGCCAGCAGTTTTACAGGGGGAGCGGGAGGGCCCGGCTACGAGCAGTACTTC
d_gene: NA; v_gene: TRBV6-5; abundance: NA; len: 13; j_gene: TRBJ1-2; CDR3aa: CASSYGGLVGYTF; CDR3nt: TGTGCCAGCAGTTACGGCGGGTTGGTTGGCTACACCTTC
d_gene: NA; v_gene: TRBV14; abundance: NA; len: 14; j_gene: TRBJ2-3; CDR3aa: CASSQVARTDTQYF; CDR3nt: TGTGCCAGCAGCCAAGTGGCCCGCACAGATACGCAGTATTTT
d_gene: NA; v_gene: TRBV10-3; abundance: NA; len: 15; j_gene: TRBJ1-5; CDR3aa: CAISESADRNQPQHF; CDR3nt: TGTGCCATCAGTGAGTCAGCTGACAGAAATCAGCCCCAGCATTTT
d_gene: NA; v_gene: TRBV14; abundance: few; len: 14; j_gene: TRBJ1-2; CDR3aa: CASSHSRANYGYTF; CDR3nt: TGTGCCAGCAGCCATAGTAGGGCGAACTATGGCTACACCTTC
d_gene: TRBD1; v_gene: TRBV28; abundance: NA; len: 16; j_gene: TRBJ1-1; CDR3aa: CASSTGGTGENTEAFF; CDR3nt: TGTGCCAGCAGTACTGGTGGGACAGGGGAGAACACTGAAGCTTTCTTT
d_gene: NA; v_gene: TRBV2; abundance: NA; len: 14; j_gene: TRBJ2-7; CDR3aa: CASSDGGHHYEQYF; CDR3nt: TGTGCCAGCAGTGATGGCGGCCACCACTACGAGCAGTACTTC
d_gene: NA; v_gene: TRBV28; abundance: NA; len: 13; j_gene: TRBJ2-1; CDR3aa: CASIPASYNEQFF; CDR3nt: TGTGCCAGCATACCTGCCAGCTACAATGAGCAGTTCTTC
d_gene: NA; v_gene: TRBV18; abundance: NA; len: 13; j_gene: TRBJ1-1; CDR3aa: CASSPPPGTEAFF; CDR3nt: TGTGCCAGCTCACCACCCCCAGGCACTGAAGCTTTCTTT
d_gene: NA; v_gene: TRBV5-5; abundance: NA; len: 13; j_gene: TRBJ1-1; CDR3aa: CASSFVGDTEAFF; CDR3nt: TGTGCCAGCAGCTTTGTGGGCGACACTGAAGCTTTCTTT
d_gene: TRBD1; v_gene: TRBV4-1; abundance: NA; len: 15; j_gene: TRBJ2-7; CDR3aa: CASSQTGTGKYEQYF; CDR3nt: TGCGCCAGCAGCCAGACCGGGACAGGGAAATACGAGCAGTACTTC
d_gene: NA; v_gene: TRBV7-9; abundance: NA; len: 14; j_gene: TRBJ1-4; CDR3aa: CASSPAGQYEKLFF; CDR3nt: TGTGCCAGCAGCCCAGCAGGACAGTATGAAAAACTGTTTTTT
d_gene: NA; v_gene: TRBV9; abundance: NA; len: 13; j_gene: TRBJ2-7; CDR3aa: CASSVRPDYEQYF; CDR3nt: TGTGCCAGCAGCGTAAGGCCCGATTACGAGCAGTACTTC
d_gene: NA; v_gene: TRBV9; abundance: NA; len: 15; j_gene: TRBJ2-1; CDR3aa: CASSPEGGPYNEQFF; CDR3nt: TGTGCCAGCAGCCCCGAAGGGGGGCCATACAATGAGCAGTTCTTC
d_gene: NA; v_gene: TRBV19; abundance: NA; len: 11; j_gene: TRBJ1-2; CDR3aa: CASTYGGGYTF; CDR3nt: TGTGCCAGTACCTATGGGGGCGGCTACACCTTC
d_gene: NA; v_gene: TRBV7-3; abundance: NA; len: 16; j_gene: TRBJ2-1; CDR3aa: CASSPRALSSYNEQFF; CDR3nt: TGTGCCAGCAGCCCACGGGCCTTGAGCTCCTACAATGAGCAGTTCTTC
d_gene: NA; v_gene: TRBV19; abundance: NA; len: 17; j_gene: TRBJ1-3; CDR3aa: CASSSSSGRFSGNTIYF; CDR3nt: TGTGCCAGTAGTTCTTCCTCCGGACGGTTCTCTGGAAACACCATATATTTT
d_gene: TRBD1; v_gene: TRBV19; abundance: NA; len: 16; j_gene: TRBJ2-2; CDR3aa: CASSLRGPPNTGELFF; CDR3nt: TGTGCCAGTAGTTTGAGGGGGCCCCCGAACACCGGGGAGCTGTTTTTT
d_gene: NA; v_gene: TRBV6-5; abundance: NA; len: 14; j_gene: TRBJ2-7; CDR3aa: CASSTTYRVYEQYF; CDR3nt: TGTGCCAGCAGTACGACCTACAGGGTCTACGAGCAGTACTTC
d_gene: NA; v_gene: TRBV6-6; abundance: NA; len: 16; j_gene: TRBJ2-3; CDR3aa: CASSYSPGFMADTQYF; CDR3nt: TGTGCCAGCAGTTACTCGCCAGGGTTTATGGCAGATACGCAGTATTTT
d_gene: TRBD2; v_gene: TRBV10-3; abundance: NA; len: 18; j_gene: TRBJ2-2; CDR3aa: CAISRTSGRPANTGELFF; CDR3nt: TGTGCCATCAGCCGGACTAGCGGGAGGCCGGCTAACACCGGGGAGCTGTTTTTT
d_gene: NA; v_gene: TRBV16; abundance: NA; len: 13; j_gene: TRBJ2-7; CDR3aa: CASSQADSYEQYF; CDR3nt: TGTGCCAGCAGCCAAGCGGACAGCTACGAGCAGTACTTC
d_gene: NA; v_gene: TRBV27; abundance: NA; len: 17; j_gene: TRBJ2-5; CDR3aa: CASSLGIRAGAGETQYF; CDR3nt: TGTGCCAGCAGTTTAGGAATTCGGGCGGGGGCAGGGGAGACCCAGTACTTC
d_gene: TRBD1; v_gene: TRBV7-8; abundance: NA; len: 15; j_gene: TRBJ1-2; CDR3aa: CASSLYPQGVGGYTF; CDR3nt: TGTGCCAGCAGCTTATACCCCCAGGGGGTAGGTGGCTACACCTTC
d_gene: NA; v_gene: TRBV7-9; abundance: NA; len: 15; j_gene: TRBJ1-6; CDR3aa: CASSSGQNYNSPLHF; CDR3nt: TGTGCCAGCAGCTCAGGACAGAACTATAATTCACCCCTCCACTTT
d_gene: TRBD1; v_gene: TRBV10-2; abundance: NA; len: 16; j_gene: TRBJ2-6; CDR3aa: CASSILDRSGANVLTF; CDR3nt: TGCGCCAGCAGTATCTTGGACAGGTCTGGGGCCAACGTCCTGACTTTC
d_gene: TRBD1; v_gene: TRBV4-1; abundance: once; len: 15; j_gene: TRBJ1-1; CDR3aa: CASSLSGTGNTEAFF; CDR3nt: TGCGCCAGCAGCCTATCCGGGACAGGGAACACTGAAGCTTTCTTT
d_gene: NA; v_gene: TRBV10-3; abundance: NA; len: 16; j_gene: TRBJ2-7; CDR3aa: CAIHIGPSGPLDEQYF; CDR3nt: TGTGCCATCCACATCGGCCCCTCGGGCCCCCTGGACGAGCAGTACTTC
d_gene: TRBD2; v_gene: TRBV11-1; abundance: NA; len: 15; j_gene: TRBJ2-3; CDR3aa: CASSFGLAATDTQYF; CDR3nt: TGTGCCAGCAGCTTCGGACTAGCGGCCACAGATACGCAGTATTTT
d_gene: TRBD2; v_gene: TRBV7-2; abundance: NA; len: 14; j_gene: TRBJ2-1; CDR3aa: CASSRASGNNEQFF; CDR3nt: TGTGCCAGCAGCCGAGCCAGCGGGAACAATGAGCAGTTCTTC
d_gene: TRBD2; v_gene: TRBV29-1; abundance: NA; len: 14; j_gene: TRBJ2-7; CDR3aa: CSVDGTSGSRKQYF; CDR3nt: TGCAGCGTCGACGGGACTAGCGGGAGTCGAAAGCAGTACTTC
d_gene: NA; v_gene: TRBV7-3; abundance: NA; len: 13; j_gene: TRBJ2-1; CDR3aa: CASSLTVVQVQFF; CDR3nt: TGTGCCAGCAGCTTAACGGTGGTACAGGTACAGTTCTTC
d_gene: TRBD1; v_gene: TRBV27; abundance: NA; len: 15; j_gene: TRBJ1-4; CDR3aa: CASRAWTGVNEKLFF; CDR3nt: TGTGCCAGCAGAGCTTGGACAGGGGTAAATGAAAAACTGTTTTTT
d_gene: NA; v_gene: TRBV11-3; abundance: once; len: 15; j_gene: TRBJ1-1; CDR3aa: CASSDRLGLNTEAFF; CDR3nt: TGTGCCAGCAGCGACCGACTGGGGTTGAACACTGAAGCTTTCTTT
d_gene: NA; v_gene: TRBV7-2; abundance: once; len: 13; j_gene: TRBJ2-7; CDR3aa: CASSSGRLYEQYF; CDR3nt: TGTGCCAGCAGCTCTGGGAGACTATACGAGCAGTACTTC
d_gene: TRBD1; v_gene: TRBV13; abundance: NA; len: 13; j_gene: TRBJ1-2; CDR3aa: CASSLGQGFGYTF; CDR3nt: TGTGCCAGCAGCTTAGGACAGGGGTTTGGCTACACCTTC
d_gene: NA; v_gene: TRBV4-2; abundance: NA; len: 14; j_gene: TRBJ1-2; CDR3aa: CASSLTTGLYGYTF; CDR3nt: TGTGCCAGCAGCCTAACGACAGGTCTCTATGGCTACACCTTC
d_gene: NA; v_gene: TRBV29-1; abundance: NA; len: 14; j_gene: TRBJ1-3; CDR3aa: CSGKGRTSGNTIYF; CDR3nt: TGCAGCGGCAAAGGACGCACCTCTGGAAACACCATATATTTT
d_gene: NA; v_gene: TRBV28; abundance: NA; len: 10; j_gene: TRBJ2-7; CDR3aa: CASWGHEQYF; CDR3nt: TGTGCCAGCTGGGGCCACGAGCAGTACTTC
d_gene: NA; v_gene: TRBV4-2; abundance: once; len: 14; j_gene: TRBJ2-7; CDR3aa: CASSQELRDLEQYF; CDR3nt: TGTGCCAGCAGCCAAGAGTTGCGGGACCTCGAGCAGTACTTC
d_gene: NA; v_gene: TRBV27; abundance: few; len: 13; j_gene: TRBJ1-5; CDR3aa: CASSIVGNQPQHF; CDR3nt: TGTGCCAGCAGCATTGTAGGCAATCAGCCCCAGCATTTT
d_gene: NA; v_gene: TRBV27; abundance: NA; len: 13; j_gene: TRBJ1-5; CDR3aa: CASSSYSNQPQHF; CDR3nt: TGTGCCAGCAGTTCTTATAGCAATCAGCCCCAGCATTTT
d_gene: NA; v_gene: TRBV21-1; abundance: NA; len: 18; j_gene: TRBJ1-1; CDR3aa: CASSKGGIEGENNTEAFF; CDR3nt: TGTGCCAGCAGCAAAGGGGGTATTGAGGGGGAAAATAACACTGAAGCTTTCTTT
d_gene: TRBD1; v_gene: TRBV9; abundance: NA; len: 17; j_gene: TRBJ1-3; CDR3aa: CASSVDLWDRDGNTIYF; CDR3nt: TGTGCCAGCAGCGTAGATCTTTGGGACAGGGATGGAAACACCATATATTTT
d_gene: TRBD1; v_gene: TRBV2; abundance: NA; len: 18; j_gene: TRBJ1-3; CDR3aa: CASRTLRGTGDSGNTIYF; CDR3nt: TGTGCCAGCAGGACCCTCCGTGGGACAGGGGACTCTGGAAACACCATATATTTT
d_gene: NA; v_gene: TRBV21-1; abundance: NA; len: 17; j_gene: TRBJ1-4; CDR3aa: CASRFRRSDRANEKLFF; CDR3nt: TGTGCCAGTCGATTCCGCAGATCGGACAGGGCTAATGAAAAACTGTTTTTT
d_gene: TRBD2; v_gene: TRBV19; abundance: NA; len: 16; j_gene: TRBJ2-7; CDR3aa: CASSRTSGRPQSEQYF; CDR3nt: TGTGCCAGTAGTAGGACTAGCGGGAGGCCTCAATCCGAGCAGTACTTC
d_gene: NA; v_gene: TRBV6-6; abundance: NA; len: 14; j_gene: TRBJ2-7; CDR3aa: CASSYPTSTYEQYF; CDR3nt: TGTGCCAGCAGTTACCCTACTAGCACGTACGAGCAGTACTTC
d_gene: TRBD2; v_gene: TRBV9; abundance: NA; len: 15; j_gene: TRBJ2-7; CDR3aa: CASSSTSGRVDEQYF; CDR3nt: TGTGCCAGCAGCTCGACTAGCGGGAGAGTCGACGAGCAGTACTTC
d_gene: NA; v_gene: TRBV2; abundance: NA; len: 15; j_gene: TRBJ1-4; CDR3aa: CASSAPLGSNEKLFF; CDR3nt: TGTGCCAGCAGTGCCCCCTTGGGGTCTAATGAAAAACTGTTTTTT